This T cell receptor (beta chain) was profiled in a study of T-cell reconstitution after alpha-beta-depleted transplantation in children. Study findings and constraints: Recipient T cells and thymic progenitors that survived were the source of the high TCRbeta diversity seen at day 60 in some patients. T-cell numbers and diversity one year post-transplant derived largely from freshly generated T cells. After transplant, at about two months, alpha-beta T cells were reportedly derived from several hundred expanded graft clones.

Construction of the TCRbeta library involved unique molecular identifiers. TCRdb re-analysed the PCR reads in MiXCR, keeping a single row per CDR3 protein. The sample records about 120,000 distinct CDR3 sequences, more than 20% being singletons. Between the trimmed V and J ends, which lost 0 bases and 6 bases, there was a span of 5 bases. Germline values: CDR1 SEHNR, CDR2 FQNEAQ (reference sequence). The CDR3 runs to 12 residues. Regarding this clonotype: Its antigen remains unknown.

The sequences come from PBMCs, mostly from graft donor cells, collected 180 days after TCRalphabeta/CD19-depleted stem cell transplant. V and J are TRBV7-9 and TRBJ1-1; no reliable D call. This sequence originates from a male patient aged 2 to 10 who had a stem cell transplant for chronic granulomatous disease, so the T cells may come from the graft donor. In DNA form, the CDR3 reads TGTGCCAGCAGCTTAGCGACCCCTGAAGCTTTCTTT. Protein product: CASSLATPEAFF.